The TCR beta chain described here comes from a study of T cell repertoires in cytomegalovirus infection. TCRdb fed the reads into MiXCR, producing one record per CDR3 protein. The sample holds some 560,000 distinct CDR3 sequences, around two fifths seen once. Notes on this clonotype: The antigen is undetermined.

The CDR3 contains 15 residues. V gave up 6 bases and J gave up 1 base; unmatched junction bases: 4. The germline CDR1 and CDR2 sequences are SGHTA and FQGNSA. The source material was cultured PBMCs, sampled from culture after CMV antigen stimulation. The chain is built from TRBV7-2 and TRBJ2-5, with TRBD2 matching 11 bases. This TCR came from a human donor in good health (CMV status not recorded). Some clones in this sample may be carry-over from other donors' samples. In nucleotides, the CDR3 is TGTGCCAGCAGGCTACTAGCGGGAGTCCAAGAGACCCAGTACTTC. Translation: CASRLLAGVQETQYF.